The 19 T cell receptor beta chains in this list originate from one sample, sequenced in a study of T-cell memory formation after mild COVID-19. TCRdb reprocessed the 5' RACE reads via MiXCR and lists one record per CDR3 protein. In the table there are more than 100,000 distinct CDR3 sequences, 5% to 6.5% of which are singletons. The sample consisted of PBMCs or a T cell subset sorted from them (not recorded which). All receptors derive from an adult woman who had mild COVID-19 (a few samples of this study predate the infection). Cell type and time point are not known.

The table lists this clonotype with a few counts. The rearrangement links TRBV27 to TRBJ2-5, with 10 bases that match TRBD2. With V trimmed by 6 bases and J by 4 bases, 17 bases remained unmatched. This CDR3 is built from 18 residues. CDR1 is MNHEY and CDR2 is SMNVEV in the germline V gene (reference sequence). As DNA, the CDR3 is TGTGCCAGCAGCTATGCGGCCCTAGCGGGAGTAGGCGGAGAGACCCAGTACTTC. Its protein is CASSYAALAGVGGETQYF.

This clonotype was picked up many times. The chain joins TRBV7-6 to TRBJ2-7; 7 bases fit TRBD2. V lost 1 base to trimming and J lost 4 bases; unmatched junction nucleotides: 7. This CDR3 has 15 amino acids. Germline CDR1 reads SGHVS; CDR2 reads FNYEAQ. The CDR3 DNA sequence: TGTGCCAGCAGCTTAGGAGGGACTAAACCTTACGAGCAGTACTTC. Its translation is CASSLGGTKPYEQYF. The variable domain in full, with the rest retrieved from reference TRBV7-6 and TRBJ2-7, is GAGVSQSPRYKVTKRGQDVALRCDPISGHVSLYWYRQALGQGPEFLTYFNYEAQQDKSGLPNDRFSAERPEGSISTLTIQRTEQRDSAMYRCASSLGGTKPYEQYFGPGTRLTVT.

The rearrangement links TRBV5-1 to TRBJ1-2, with no clear D. Germline CDR1 SGHRS, CDR2 YFSETQ. V dropped 1 base and J dropped 4 bases, with 11 bases sitting between them. This CDR3 has 14 amino acids. DNA of the CDR3: TGCGCCAGCAGCTTGACCTCGATGGGCTATGGCTACACCTTC. This translates into CASSLTSMGYGYTF.

This clonotype was detected a few times. The rearrangement links TRBV7-9 to TRBJ1-6; the D is unclear. This CDR3 is built from 10 residues. CDR1 and CDR2 from the germline V gene are SEHNR and FQNEAQ (reference sequence). The V end was cut by 5 bases, the J end by 16 bases, with 9 bases between. The CDR3 nucleotides read TGTGCCAGCAGCGGCGAGGCTCTCCACTTT. This translates into CASSGEALHF. The whole variable domain, filled in from reference TRBV7-9 and TRBJ1-6, reads DTGVSQNPRHKITKRGQNVTFRCDPISEHNRLYWYRQTLGQGPEFLTYFQNEAQLEKSRLLSDRFSAERPKGSFSTLEIQRTEQGDSAMYLCASSGEALHFGNGTRLTVT.

In its sample, this clonotype was seen many times. V is TRBV15 and J is TRBJ2-4; TRBD1 aligns across 10 bases. The V segment lost 5 bases and the J segment 7 bases; nucleotides outside the gene matches: 8. The CDR3 loop spans 15 amino acids. Germline lookup yields CDR1 LNHNV and CDR2 YYDKDF (reference sequence). The CDR3 protein is CATSQKTGGANIQYF. CDR3 coding DNA: TGTGCCACCAGCCAGAAGACAGGGGGCGCGAACATTCAGTACTTC.

This clonotype was seen a handful of times. The J gene is TRBJ1-5, the V gene TRBV2; D perhaps matches TRBD1 (6 bases). Germline V gene lookup returns CDR1 SNHLY and CDR2 FYNNEI. Trimming removed 4 bases from V and 0 bases from J, with 13 bases in between. This CDR3 is built from 16 residues. CDR3 protein: CASSVQGTISNQPQHF. In DNA form, the CDR3 reads TGTGCCAGCAGTGTACAGGGCACTATTAGCAATCAGCCCCAGCATTTT.

The chain uses TRBV29-1 and TRBJ2-3; TRBD2 aligns across 8 bases. V lost 4 bases and J lost 2; bases outside the gene matches: 8. This CDR3 region has 15 residues. The germline V gene has CDR1 SQVTM and CDR2 ANQGSEA. This CDR3 reads CSVVPREGHTDTQYF. CDR3 nucleotides: TGCAGCGTTGTTCCACGGGAGGGGCACACAGATACGCAGTATTTT.

This clonotype was detected ten times or more. V usage is TRBV12-3 or TRBV12-4 and J usage is TRBJ2-2; TRBD2 matches at 9 bases. This CDR3 is 15 amino acids long. V gave up 6 bases and J gave up 6 bases; unmatched junction bases: 8. The CDR3: CASRFSGSSAGELFF. The CDR3 coding sequence is TGTGCCAGCAGGTTTAGCGGGAGCAGCGCCGGGGAGCTGTTTTTT.

This clonotype was seen a handful of times. The V call is TRBV5-1, the J call TRBJ2-5; D is undetermined. Germline-derived CDR1 and CDR2 are SGHRS and YFSETQ. The CDR3 runs 14 residues. V dropped 1 base and J dropped 3 bases, with 10 bases sitting between them. CDR3 DNA sequence: TGCGCCAGCAGCTTGAGGCAGTTGAAAGAGACCCAGTACTTC. Protein: CASSLRQLKETQYF.

The V call is TRBV12-3 or TRBV12-4, the J call TRBJ2-7, with D possibly TRBD1 on 5 matching bases. V dropped 3 bases and J dropped 6 bases, with 9 bases sitting between them. The CDR3 covers 12 residues. For the CDR3, the DNA is TGTGCCAGCAGTTTGGTGGGGCTCGAGCAGTACTTC. This translates into CASSLVGLEQYF.

This clonotype came up many times. This rearrangement joins TRBV14 to TRBJ2-7; 8 bases align to TRBD2. V dropped 0 bases and J dropped 3; count of bases not matched to a gene: 13. Looked up from germline, CDR1 is SGHDN and CDR2 is FVKESK. This CDR3 region has 18 residues. In nucleotides, the CDR3 is TGTGCCAGCAGCCAAGAATCGTCGTGGCTAGCGGGTGGCTACGAGCAGTACTTC. Translation: CASSQESSWLAGGYEQYF.

This clonotype has a handful of counts. The chain couples TRBV6-6 to TRBJ2-3; 8 nucleotides agree with TRBD2. With V trimmed by 6 bases and J by 2 bases, 13 bases remained unmatched. The CDR3 contains 17 residues. Germline V gene sequence: CDR1 MNHNY, CDR2 SVGAGI (reference sequence). The CDR3 here is CASSSLLERGTTDTQYF. The CDR3 DNA follows: TGTGCCAGCAGCTCCCTTTTAGAGCGGGGGACCACAGATACGCAGTATTTT.

The chain carries TRBV7-2 and TRBJ2-3; 13 positions match TRBD2. This CDR3 is 17 amino acids long. Germline trimming cut 6 bases from V and 4 bases from J; bases unmatched to any gene: 10. CDR1 is SGHTA, CDR2 FQGNSA, per germline. The CDR3 DNA follows: TGTGCCAGCAGACCAGCAGGACTAGCGGGAGCCCCAGATACGCAGTATTTT. Encoded protein: CASRPAGLAGAPDTQYF.

Comments on this clonotype: With a much larger clone just one base away, this may be a read error. V and J are TRBV5-1 and TRBJ2-3, with 9 bases lining up with TRBD1. The CDR3 has 16 amino acids. Germline V gene sequence: CDR1 SGHRS, CDR2 YFSETQ. J gave up 1 base and V 4 bases, and 7 bases lay outside the gene matches. The CDR3 region is CASSEGQGRGTDTQYF. The CDR3 nucleotides are TGCGCCAGCAGCGAGGGACAGGGCAGAGGCACAGATACGCAGTATTTT.

The chain recombines TRBV4-3 with TRBJ2-1; 14 positions agree with TRBD2. CDR3 length: 17 residues. J lost 8 bases, V lost 1 base, and 7 bases had no gene match. From germline, CDR1 is LGHNA and CDR2 YSLEER. CDR3 coding DNA: TGCGCCAGCAGCCAAGGGCGACTAGCGGGAGGGATCGATGAGCAGTTCTTC. Translated: CASSQGRLAGGIDEQFF.

This clonotype was seen a few times. The gene calls are TRBV29-1 and TRBJ1-4; possible D gene TRBD1, 6 bases. Germline V gene data show CDR1 as SQVTM and CDR2 as ANQGSEA. The CDR3 spans 19 residues. The ends were cut back, 6 bases at V and 0 bases at J, with 26 bases in the middle. The CDR3 reads CSVRLTGTLTTATNEKLFF. DNA for the CDR3: TGCAGCGTGCGACTAACCGGGACACTAACAACTGCAACTAATGAAAAACTGTTTTTT.

This clonotype was recorded many times. This chain connects TRBV7-2 to TRBJ2-2, with 8 bases identical to TRBD1. The CDR3 is 15 residues long. J gave up 6 bases and V 0 bases, and 3 bases lay outside the gene matches. Per the germline V gene, CDR1 is SGHTA and CDR2 is FQGNSA. The CDR3 sequence: CASSLATGVAGELFF. In DNA, the CDR3 is TGTGCCAGCAGCTTAGCGACAGGGGTAGCCGGGGAGCTGTTTTTT.

The chain employs TRBV12-3 or TRBV12-4 and TRBJ2-1; 9 nucleotides line up with TRBD1. The ends lost 6 bases at V and 2 bases at J; junction bases unmatched: 5. CDR3 size: 15 residues. The CDR3 DNA reads TGTGCCAGCAGGGACAGGGGTCGAACCTACAATGAGCAGTTCTTC. It codes for CASRDRGRTYNEQFF.

V usage is TRBV11-2 and J usage is TRBJ1-3; D gene unclear. Trimming left V 3 bases short and J 3 bases short, with 9 bases between. CDR1 is SGHAT and CDR2 is FQNNGV in the germline V gene. The CDR3 sequence is 14 residues long. The CDR3 here is CASSFGPGGNTIYF. CDR3 in DNA: TGTGCCAGCAGCTTTGGACCGGGTGGAAACACCATATATTTT.